This T cell receptor beta chain came from a study of T cell changes during pregnancy in multiple sclerosis. This clone is medium-sized (0.01 to 0.1%) in the sample. The CDR3 sequence is 16 residues long. Between the trimmed V and J ends, which lost 1 base and 4 bases, there was a span of 16 bases. The germline CDR1 and CDR2 sequences are MNHNS and SASEGT. The protocol was immunoSEQ multiplex PCR, while the TCRdb copy is restricted to in-frame clones and leaves out a portion. This sample yields more than 15,000 clones, of which about 88% are seen a single time; around 8% belongs to the top ten. V and J are TRBV6-1 and TRBJ1-2; D is unresolved. This receptor was identified in a female donor in good health, enrolled as a control in a pregnancy study. Sequences were derived from CD8+ T cells from peripheral blood mononuclear cells, sampled in the second trimester of pregnancy. The CDR3 loop reads CASSEDPDWAGYGYTF. DNA for the CDR3: TGTGCCAGCAGTGAAGATCCGGACTGGGCTGGCTATGGCTACACCTTC.